Listed below are T cell receptor beta chains from one sample, sequenced in a study of blood T cell repertoires in COVID-19. Only in-frame clones appear in the TCRdb table, and some are missing; sequencing was by immunoSEQ multiplex PCR. Of more than 400,000 clones in the sample, 75% to 90% were seen once. Material for sequencing was PBMCs or T cells enriched from blood (not recorded which). These receptors all come from a woman younger than 30 who had recovered from COVID-19. The CDR3 runs from the conserved cysteine through the conserved F or W. The order of the fields is V gene, D gene, clone size, J gene, CDR3 protein, CDR3 DNA. The D gene is left open where the match is weak. The listing skips clone size in some rows; elsewhere it reads once, few, many or a size class.

TRBV12-5	NA	NA	TRBJ1-1	CASGSTTGQAFF	TGTGCTAGTGGTTCTACCACAGGGCAGGCTTTCTTT
TRBV4-1	NA	NA	TRBJ1-3	CASRGGPSGNTIYF	TGCGCCAGCAGGGGGGGACCCTCTGGAAACACCATATATTTT
TRBV3-1/TRBV3-2	NA	NA	TRBJ1-1	CASSLFGGNTEAFF	TGTGCCAGCAGCCTCTTCGGGGGGAACACTGAAGCTTTCTTT
TRBV11-2	TRBD2	NA	TRBJ2-7	CASSSGLAGASYEQYF	TGTGCCAGCAGCTCCGGACTAGCGGGGGCATCCTACGAGCAGTACTTC
TRBV24-1	TRBD1	NA	TRBJ2-3	CATSDFGGTGTDTQYF	TGTGCCACCAGTGATTTCGGCGGGACAGGGACAGATACGCAGTATTTT
TRBV20-1	TRBD1	NA	TRBJ1-2	CSVQGAGGYTF	TGCAGTGTTCAGGGGGCAGGAGGCTACACCTTC
TRBV1	NA	NA	TRBJ1-2	CTSSHGDRPLNYGYTF	TGCACCAGCAGCCATGGGGACAGGCCCCTTAACTATGGCTACACCTTC
TRBV4-2	TRBD1	few	TRBJ1-2	CASSQGTGGEGYGYTF	TGTGCCAGCAGCCAAGGGACAGGGGGAGAAGGGTATGGCTACACCTTC
TRBV15	NA	NA	TRBJ1-6	CATSRADSISPLHF	TGTGCCACCAGCAGAGCGGACTCCATTTCACCCCTCCACTTT
TRBV24-1	NA	NA	TRBJ1-2	CATSDTDWKGYTF	TGTGCCACCAGTGATACCGACTGGAAGGGCTACACCTTC
TRBV6-2/TRBV6-3	NA	NA	TRBJ2-7	CASSPRTAYEQYF	TGTGCCAGCAGTCCAAGGACAGCCTACGAGCAGTACTTC
TRBV19	TRBD1	NA	TRBJ1-1	CASINRDRGMNTEAFF	TGTGCCAGTATAAACCGGGACAGAGGAATGAACACTGAAGCTTTCTTT
TRBV27	NA	NA	TRBJ2-1	CASSLSRHDNEQFF	TGTGCCAGCAGTTTATCTAGACATGACAATGAGCAGTTCTTC
TRBV4-1	NA	once	TRBJ2-1	CASSRTTYNEQFF	TGCGCCAGCAGCCGAACAACCTACAATGAGCAGTTCTTC
TRBV2	NA	NA	TRBJ2-1	CASSATESYNEQFF	TGTGCCAGCAGCGCGACAGAATCCTACAATGAGCAGTTCTTC
TRBV25-1	NA	few	TRBJ1-5	CASSESGGGESNQPQHF	TGTGCCAGCAGTGAATCGGGAGGGGGAGAGAGCAATCAGCCCCAGCATTTT
TRBV7-9	NA	NA	TRBJ1-3	CASGLNSGNTIYF	TGTGCCAGCGGACTCAACTCTGGAAACACCATATATTTT
TRBV5-1	TRBD1	NA	TRBJ1-5	CASSLAGRPHLLRGDNQPQHF	TGCGCCAGCAGCTTGGCCGGTAGGCCCCACCTTCTCAGGGGGGACAATCAGCCCCAGCATTTT